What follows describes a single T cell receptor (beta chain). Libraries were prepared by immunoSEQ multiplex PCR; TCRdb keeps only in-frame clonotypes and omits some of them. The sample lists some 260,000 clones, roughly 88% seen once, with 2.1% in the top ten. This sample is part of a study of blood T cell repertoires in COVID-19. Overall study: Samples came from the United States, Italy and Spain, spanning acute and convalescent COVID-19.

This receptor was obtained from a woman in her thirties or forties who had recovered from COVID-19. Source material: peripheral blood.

The CDR3, as DNA: TGCGCCAGCAGCTCCGCGGTGGGGCGAGCCTACGAGCAGTACTTC. Amino acid sequence: CASSSAVGRAYEQYF. The rearrangement links TRBV5-1 to TRBJ2-7; weak D call: TRBD1 (5 bases). CDR1 and CDR2 (germline): SGHRS, YFSETQ. V shed 3 bases and J shed 2 bases, with 15 bases lying between them. The CDR3 is made up of 15 amino acids.